This TCR beta chain was sequenced during a study of cytomegalovirus exposure and HLA in healthy donors. The donors were members of the validation cohort comprising approximately 120 subjects, separate from the roughly 700-subject first cohort. V was clipped by 2 bases and J by 4 bases; unmatched bases: 7. This CDR3 is built from 16 residues. Germline CDR1 and CDR2: LGHNA and YSLEER. For this clone: Its antigen is not known.

The study, taken as a whole, reports: Listed as cytomegalovirus-associated were roughly 180 TCR beta chains. First-cohort TCR clusters were later found to tend to co-occur in the roughly 120 validation repertoires. As confirmed in vitro, a few CMV-associated chains were specific for CMV antigens.

Sequencing used immunoSEQ multiplex PCR; TCRdb keeps in-frame clones, though not all of them. The sample includes some 79,000 clones, over 90% of them seen just once. The sequence was collected from a woman aged 18-35 years in good health and CMV-seropositive. The chain employs TRBV4-3 and TRBJ2-7; TRBD2 matches 11 bases. The sequenced sample was PBMCs. CDR3 nucleotide sequence: TGCGCCAGCAGCCAACAACTAGCGGGAGACAGGTACGAGCAGTACTTC. The encoded protein is CASSQQLAGDRYEQYF.